This T cell receptor beta chain came from a study of cytomegalovirus exposure and HLA in healthy donors (dated by TCRdb to about 2017). Background for the entire study: An earlier analysis of some 620 of the donors reported about 280 Gb of sequence data and 95 million to 130 million unique TCR beta sequences obtained from approximately 180 million T cells. About 320 gigabases of sequencing data and tens of millions of unique TCR sequences were included in an early release covering under 650 HLA-typed donors. Of the roughly 390 genotyped donors, 81% fell in the genetic ancestry cluster associated with self-reported Caucasian donors. The aim of the study was to test whether cataloging public T cell receptors could identify signatures of past pathogen exposure. The study profiled the T cell repertoires of 500 to 800 subjects by immunosequencing and related them to cytomegalovirus serostatus. Besides the first cohort of 500 to 700 subjects, a separate validation cohort made up of some 110 different subjects was used. To predict cytomegalovirus infection status, the study brought together high-throughput TCR immunosequencing, statistical association of individual TCRs with disease status, and machine learning. To study patterns of TCR occurrence, a later analysis re-analyzed previously published TCR beta repertoires from several hundred donors and added high-resolution HLA genotyping. In the later analysis, no new phenotypic data were used to find candidate immune exposures; instead, reliance was placed on TCR beta sequences and their occurrence across donors. An earlier analysis of around 580 of the donors used high-throughput TCR beta sequencing to judge whether each TCR beta V gene segment behaved as functional or pseudogenic. Donor age, sex, ethnicity and CMV serostatus were compiled alongside the repertoire data. Genome-wide SNP genotypes for about 65% of the 666 donors were used in a later genetic analysis, which treated that subset as a discovery cohort. Every discovery cohort repertoire had been produced on one sequencing platform. Both class I and class II loci were covered by HLA typing, at four-digit resolution. The number of typed donors differed by locus: 629-630 for A, B, C, DRB1 and DQB1; 500 to 550 for DQA1; around 580 for DPA1; and around 490 for DPB1. Roughly 5 DR-DQ haplotypes were handled as single units for association and clustering, since linkage in the cohort was strong. Among around 400 genotyped donors of the cohort, an average of around 220,000 unique TCR beta nucleotide sequences was sequenced per donor, of which about 20% were non-productive. The investigation overall reported the following: Some IMGT-functional V segments, including TRBV6-2 and TRBV6-3, could not be distinguished by the 87-base-pair reads and were therefore excluded. Broadly in line with IMGT annotations, most TCR beta V segments showed up in productive rearrangements about 87% or about 30% of the time in an earlier analysis of several hundred of the donors. A few of the identified cytomegalovirus-associated TCR beta chains were confirmed in vitro to be specific for cytomegalovirus antigens. A further reported finding was that TCR beta sequences accurately predicted the HLA-A and HLA-B alleles for most subjects in the first cohort. The authors suggested that the approach could potentially be generalized to other disease states and immunological phenotypes. Presence/absence analyses assumed roughly uniform sequencing depth across donors, an assumption that may not hold. Specific HLA alleles were associated with roughly 17,000 TCR beta sequences at a false discovery rate of 0.05 in a later analysis. This cohort had only TCR beta chains sequenced, and the lack of alpha or paired-chain data limited which features could be detected. A later analysis found that TCR association rates varied across HLA loci, with DRB1 alleles showing the most associated TCRs and HLA-C alleles the fewest. A group of highly shared sequence variants was considered likely to be a technical artifact of the sequencing pipeline. When HLA alleles, especially DR and DQ, strongly co-occurred, TCR associations were difficult to assign to individual alleles. According to a later analysis, most CMV-associated TCR beta chains appeared to be HLA-restricted, and the HLA associations seemed to be driven largely by CMV exposure. Correlated functional status among segregating V segments might reflect linkage disequilibrium, but an unknown experimental factor could not be ruled out. The only immune exposure information available for the cohort was CMV serostatus. The earlier analysis of 450 to 700 of the donors excluded over 15 rarely observed V segments, including chromosome 9 orphons, because counts were too low. In a later analysis, HLA-associated TCR beta chains were found to be more clonally expanded and to have lower generation probabilities than equally common non-associated chains. HLA typing was unavailable for some donors at each locus, so association tests used only the typed subset. In a later analysis, several top co-occurrence clusters were reported to appear linked to parvovirus B19, influenza, CMV and Epstein-Barr virus. A total of 150 to 200 TCR beta chains were listed by the study as associated with cytomegalovirus. V-gene and J-gene trimming of TCR beta chains was associated with a missense DCLRE1C variant in a later genetic analysis, and the association was replicated in an independent cohort. A later genetic analysis reported fewer N-insertions in productive TCRs among donors in an Asian-associated ancestry cluster than the roughly 620-donor mean. Across donors, most TCR sequences were observed very rarely, whereas some public TCRs were present in many individuals. The classifier was reported to diagnose cytomegalovirus status with high specificity and sensitivity in both the original cohort and the validation cohort.

In total, 630 or so healthy bone marrow donors made up the cohort. At the time of sampling, all cohort members were nominally healthy, though unrecorded immune exposures were likely present. The donor tested CMV seropositive, placing the donor among the roughly 300 seropositive members of the cohort. Every donor gave a peripheral blood sample, and the peripheral blood mononuclear cells from that sample were used for TCR beta sequencing. Genomic DNA extraction from the blood cell samples was performed with the Qiagen DNeasy Blood Extraction Kit. The library was produced with the immunoSEQ multiplex PCR assay. For the multiplex PCR, a mixture combining 60 forward primers for TCR Vbeta segments and 13 reverse primers for TCR Jbeta segments was used. Amplification of the CDR3 region of rearranged TCR beta genes was performed with a multiplex PCR assay on genomic DNA. The amplified TCR beta libraries were sequenced on the Illumina HiSeq System as 87-base-pair reads. Under the source paper's analysis protocol: A later analysis counted some 80 million unique TCR beta chains across the 666 repertoires, and some 11 million of these chains were shared by at least two donors. Raw reads were error-corrected and collapsed into unique sequences with a nearest-neighbor algorithm that merged closely related sequences to remove PCR and sequencing errors. To assign V, D and J gene segments, CDR3 sequences were aligned to IMGT reference sequences. For a sequence to be retained, a match of at least six nucleotides to both a V gene segment and a J gene segment was required. Rearrangements were called productive when the CDR3 lacked stop codons and stayed in frame with V and J; all others were non-productive. CDR3 was defined according to IMGT convention as the region running from the second conserved V-encoded cysteine to the conserved J-encoded phenylalanine. Sequences without an unambiguous match to a single V gene segment were excluded from the earlier analysis of several hundred of the donors. An earlier analysis of fewer than 650 of the donors classified V segments as functional when productive rearrangements were above 56.7% and as segregating when the standard deviation between donors was above 5%. To diagnose cytomegalovirus status from the catalog of TCR beta chain sequences, a statistical classification framework was built. V and J gene assignment, in a later analysis, came from comparing TCR nucleotide sequences with IMGT/GENE-DB human TR gene sequences. A later analysis assigned CDR3 sequences and most-parsimonious VDJ recombination scenarios with the TCRdist pipeline. In a later analysis, every TCR beta chain was defined by the combination of its CDR3 amino acid sequence and its V-gene family, and reads without a unique V-gene family were dropped. To address suspected cross-contamination and a sequencing artifact, a later analysis removed approximately 600 highly shared, low-generation-probability nucleotide sequences. A later analysis calculated a clonal expansion index for each public chain from normalized within-repertoire ranks of inferred template counts. A later analysis computed generation probabilities with a VDJ recombination model fitted to out-of-frame rearrangements, and checked the results against IGoR. In a later analysis, TCR-TCR, TCR-HLA and TCR-CMV co-occurrence was scored with hypergeometric tests, and a repertoire-size bias correction was applied to TCR pairs. A later analysis estimated false discovery rates by permuting HLA or CMV assignments 20 times. In a later analysis, co-occurring TCRs were grouped using DBSCAN, and TCRdist sequence similarity was added for clustering within HLA-allele-positive subsets. Co-occurrence clustering excluded repertoires with fewer than 30,000 or more than 120,000 public chains, plus five with anomalous nucleotide sharing. In TCRdb, the immuneACCESS table is reduced to in-frame sequences with V and J assigned. These tables do not hold every clone; where another copy was compared, an unresolved V gene accounts for under half, and the others remain unexplained. For V, J and clone size, that table is used; D and trimming come from the DNA. The sample data list about 160,000 clones, and 75% to 90% of these were observed just once. Roughly 6.3% of the sample rests with the top ten.

A note on this clone: Its specific antigen is unknown. Nothing much larger sits one base from this clone, and base qualities are not available.

From the cysteine through the phenylalanine, the CDR3 covers 16 amino acids. Kept here is only the CDR3 DNA, which spans 48 bases and is read in frame from base 1. From the germline V gene (reference sequence), CDR1 is MNHNY and CDR2 is SVGAGI. Trimming leaves V shorter by 7 bases and J shorter by 1 base, with the junction holding 9 bases beyond the gene matches. The rearranged segments are TRBV6-6 and TRBJ2-2; TRBD2 aligns with 7 central bases. The sequence was obtained from a male donor in good health and CMV-seropositive. The sample comprised PBMCs. The CDR3 region has the sequence CASTDSASGNTGELFF. DNA sequence: TGTGCCAGCACCGACTCGGCTAGCGGGAACACCGGGGAGCTGTTTTTT.